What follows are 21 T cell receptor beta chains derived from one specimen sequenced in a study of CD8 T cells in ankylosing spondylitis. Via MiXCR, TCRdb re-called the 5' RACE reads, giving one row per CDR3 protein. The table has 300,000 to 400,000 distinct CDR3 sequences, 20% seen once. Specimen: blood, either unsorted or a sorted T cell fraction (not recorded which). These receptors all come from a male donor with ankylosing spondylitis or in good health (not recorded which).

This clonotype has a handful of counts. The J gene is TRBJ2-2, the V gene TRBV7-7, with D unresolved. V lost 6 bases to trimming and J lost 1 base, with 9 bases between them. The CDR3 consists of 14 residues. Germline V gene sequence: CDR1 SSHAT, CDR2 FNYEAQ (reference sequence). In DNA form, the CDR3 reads TGTGCCAGCAGACTATCCAGGAACACCGGGGAGCTGTTTTTT. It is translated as CASRLSRNTGELFF.

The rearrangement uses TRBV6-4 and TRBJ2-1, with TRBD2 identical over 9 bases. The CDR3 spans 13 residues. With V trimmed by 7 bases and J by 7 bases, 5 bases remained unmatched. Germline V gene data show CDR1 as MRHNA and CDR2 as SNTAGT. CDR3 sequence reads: CASNRGGANEQFF. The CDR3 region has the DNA TGTGCCAGCAATCGCGGGGGGGCTAATGAGCAGTTCTTC.

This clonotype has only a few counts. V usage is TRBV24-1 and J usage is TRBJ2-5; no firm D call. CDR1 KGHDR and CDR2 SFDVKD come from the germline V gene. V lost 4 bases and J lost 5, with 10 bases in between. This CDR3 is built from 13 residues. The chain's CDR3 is CATSDPDLETQYF. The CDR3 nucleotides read TGTGCCACCAGTGACCCTGACTTGGAGACCCAGTACTTC.

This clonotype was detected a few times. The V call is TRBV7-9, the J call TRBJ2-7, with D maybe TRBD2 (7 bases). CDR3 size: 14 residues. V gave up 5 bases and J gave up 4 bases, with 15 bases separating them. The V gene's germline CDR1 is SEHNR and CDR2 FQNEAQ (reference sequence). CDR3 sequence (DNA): TGTGCCAGCAGCGAAGGGGGGGGCCGATACGAGCAGTACTTC. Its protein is CASSEGGGRYEQYF.

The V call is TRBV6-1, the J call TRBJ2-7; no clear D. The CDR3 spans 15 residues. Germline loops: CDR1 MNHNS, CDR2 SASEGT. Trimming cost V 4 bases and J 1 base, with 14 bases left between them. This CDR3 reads CASSVTTYDSYEQYF. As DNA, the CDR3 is TGTGCCAGCAGTGTTACAACCTACGATTCCTACGAGCAGTACTTC.

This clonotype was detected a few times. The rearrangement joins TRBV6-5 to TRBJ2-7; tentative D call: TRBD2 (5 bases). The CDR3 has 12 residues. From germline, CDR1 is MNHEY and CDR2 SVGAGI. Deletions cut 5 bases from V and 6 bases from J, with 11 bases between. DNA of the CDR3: TGTGCCAGCAGTAACACCGAGGGCGAGCAGTACTTC. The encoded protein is CASSNTEGEQYF.

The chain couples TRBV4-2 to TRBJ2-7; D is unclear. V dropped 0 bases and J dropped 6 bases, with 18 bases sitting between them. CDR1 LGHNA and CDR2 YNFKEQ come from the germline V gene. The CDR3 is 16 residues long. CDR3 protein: CASSQDQGSLGSEQYF. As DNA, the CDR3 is TGTGCCAGCAGCCAAGATCAAGGGTCCCTCGGGTCCGAGCAGTACTTC.

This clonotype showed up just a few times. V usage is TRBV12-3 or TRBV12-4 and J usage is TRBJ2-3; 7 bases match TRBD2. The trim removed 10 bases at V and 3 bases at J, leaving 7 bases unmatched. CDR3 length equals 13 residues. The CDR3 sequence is CAIELGGTDTQYF. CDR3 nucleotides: TGTGCCATCGAATTGGGGGGGACAGATACGCAGTATTTT.

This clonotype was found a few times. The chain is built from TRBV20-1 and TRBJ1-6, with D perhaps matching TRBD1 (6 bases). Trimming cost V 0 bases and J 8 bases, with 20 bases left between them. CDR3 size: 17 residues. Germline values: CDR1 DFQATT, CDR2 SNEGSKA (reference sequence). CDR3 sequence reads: CSARDAGALTDDSPLHF. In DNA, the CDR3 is TGCAGTGCTAGAGATGCAGGGGCCTTGACGGATGATTCACCCCTCCACTTT.

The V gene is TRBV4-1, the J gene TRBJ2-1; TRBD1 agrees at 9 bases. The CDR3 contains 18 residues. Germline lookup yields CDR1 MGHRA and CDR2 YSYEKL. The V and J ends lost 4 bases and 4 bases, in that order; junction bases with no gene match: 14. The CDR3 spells CASSRLATGTGIYNEQFF. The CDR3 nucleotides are TGCGCCAGCAGCCGCCTAGCGACCGGGACAGGGATATACAATGAGCAGTTCTTC.

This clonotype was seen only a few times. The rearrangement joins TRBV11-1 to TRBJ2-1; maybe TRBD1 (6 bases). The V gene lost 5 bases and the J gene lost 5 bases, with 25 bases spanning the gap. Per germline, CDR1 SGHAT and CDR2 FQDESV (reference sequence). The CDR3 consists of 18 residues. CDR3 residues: CASSLPPGLSDRHNEQFF. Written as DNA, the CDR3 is TGTGCCAGCAGCCTCCCCCCGGGTCTGTCGGACAGACACAATGAGCAGTTCTTC.

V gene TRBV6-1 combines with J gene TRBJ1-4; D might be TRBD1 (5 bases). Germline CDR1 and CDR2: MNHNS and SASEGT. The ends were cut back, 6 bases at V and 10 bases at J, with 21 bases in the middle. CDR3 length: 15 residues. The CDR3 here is CASSSGTVLMGKLFF. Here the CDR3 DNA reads TGTGCCAGCAGCTCCGGGACGGTTTTAATGGGAAAACTGTTTTTT.

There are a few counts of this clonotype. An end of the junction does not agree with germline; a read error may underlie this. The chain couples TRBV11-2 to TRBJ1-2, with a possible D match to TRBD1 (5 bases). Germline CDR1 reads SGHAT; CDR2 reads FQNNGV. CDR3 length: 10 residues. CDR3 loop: CASSQGPLNF. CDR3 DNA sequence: TGTGCCAGCAGCCAGGGACCGCTTAACTTC.

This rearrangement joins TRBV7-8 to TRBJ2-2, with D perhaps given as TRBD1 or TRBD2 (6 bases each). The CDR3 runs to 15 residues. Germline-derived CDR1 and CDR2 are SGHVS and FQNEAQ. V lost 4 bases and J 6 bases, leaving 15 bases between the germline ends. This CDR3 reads CASSWRDNLPGELFF. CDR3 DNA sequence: TGTGCCAGCAGCTGGCGGGACAATTTGCCCGGGGAGCTGTTTTTT. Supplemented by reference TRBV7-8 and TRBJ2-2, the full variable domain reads GAGVSQSPRYKVAKRGQDVALRCDPISGHVSLFWYQQALGQGPEFLTYFQNEAQLDKSGLPSDRFFAERPEGSVSTLKIQRTQQEDSAVYLCASSWRDNLPGELFFGEGSRLTVL.

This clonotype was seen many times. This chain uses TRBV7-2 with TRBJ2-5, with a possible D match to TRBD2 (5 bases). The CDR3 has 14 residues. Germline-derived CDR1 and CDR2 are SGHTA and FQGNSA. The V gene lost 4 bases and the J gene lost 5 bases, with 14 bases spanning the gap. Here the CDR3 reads CASSSTNFRETQYF. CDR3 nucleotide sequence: TGTGCCAGCAGCTCGACTAATTTTCGTGAGACCCAGTACTTC.

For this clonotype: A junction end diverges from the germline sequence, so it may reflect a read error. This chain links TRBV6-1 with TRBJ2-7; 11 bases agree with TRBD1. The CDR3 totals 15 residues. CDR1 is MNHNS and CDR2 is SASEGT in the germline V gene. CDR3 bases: TGTGCCAGCAGTGACGAGGGACAGGGGGGCGACGAACAGTACTTC. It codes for CASSDEGQGGDEQYF.

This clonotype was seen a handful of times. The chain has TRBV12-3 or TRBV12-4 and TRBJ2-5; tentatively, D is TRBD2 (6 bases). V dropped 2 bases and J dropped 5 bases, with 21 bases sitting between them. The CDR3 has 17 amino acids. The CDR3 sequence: CASSLLPLPSAWETQYF. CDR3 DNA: TGTGCCAGCAGTTTACTCCCACTTCCTAGCGCTTGGGAGACCCAGTACTTC.

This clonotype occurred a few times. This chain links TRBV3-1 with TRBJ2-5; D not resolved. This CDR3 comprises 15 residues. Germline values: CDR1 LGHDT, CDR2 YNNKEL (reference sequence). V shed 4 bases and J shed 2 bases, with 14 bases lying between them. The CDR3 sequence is CASSPELARQETQYF. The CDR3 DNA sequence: TGTGCCAGCAGCCCAGAACTCGCTAGACAAGAGACCCAGTACTTC.

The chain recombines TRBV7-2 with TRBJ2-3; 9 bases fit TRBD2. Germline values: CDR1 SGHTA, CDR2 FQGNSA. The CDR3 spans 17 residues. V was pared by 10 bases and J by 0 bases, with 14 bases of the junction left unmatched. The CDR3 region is CATTKRGASTSTDTQYF. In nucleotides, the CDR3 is TGTGCCACCACAAAGCGGGGGGCCTCCACTAGCACAGATACGCAGTATTTT. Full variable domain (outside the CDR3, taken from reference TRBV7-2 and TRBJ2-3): GAGVSQSPSNKVTEKGKDVELRCDPISGHTALYWYRQSLGQGLEFLIYFQGNSAPDKSGLPSDRFSAERTGGSVSTLTIQRTQQEDSAVYLCATTKRGASTSTDTQYFGPGTRLTVL.

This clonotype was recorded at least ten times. The CDR3 loop is CSARDGSQHEAFF. For the CDR3, the DNA is TGCAGCGCTAGGGACGGCTCCCAACATGAAGCTTTCTTT. The chain carries TRBV29-1 and TRBJ1-1; TRBD1 might be the D (5 bases). The CDR3 is 13 amino acids. In germline, CDR1 is SQVTM, CDR2 ANQGSEA. V was shortened by 7 bases and J by 7 bases, with 19 bases between the two germline ends.

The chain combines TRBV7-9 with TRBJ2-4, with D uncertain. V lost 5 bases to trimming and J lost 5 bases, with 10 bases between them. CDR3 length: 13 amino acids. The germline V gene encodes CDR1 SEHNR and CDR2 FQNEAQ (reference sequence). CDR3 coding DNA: TGTGCCAGCAGCCCCCGGGCTCAAAACATTCAGTACTTC. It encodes CASSPRAQNIQYF.